This is a list of T cell receptor beta chains from one sample in a study of blood T cell repertoires in COVID-19. Generated by immunoSEQ multiplex PCR, the TCRdb table keeps only in-frame clones and is missing some. In the table there are about 380,000 clones, over 75% of which are singletons. The sequencing input was PBMCs or T cells enriched from blood (not recorded which). The origin of the receptors is a woman in her 30s who had recovered from COVID-19. The CDR3 runs from the conserved cysteine through the conserved F or W. The order of the fields is clone size, D gene, J gene, V gene, CDR3 protein, CDR3 DNA. The D gene is left open where the match is weak. A clone size is listed for some rows: how often the clone was seen (once, few, many), or a class if it is expanded.

NA,TRBD1,TRBJ1-1,TRBV10-3,CAISESWTGEAFF,TGTGCCATCAGTGAGTCGTGGACAGGGGAAGCTTTCTTT
NA,TRBD1,TRBJ1-1,TRBV5-1,CASSRDSQNTEAFF,TGCGCCAGCAGCAGGGACAGCCAGAACACTGAAGCTTTCTTT
NA,TRBD2,TRBJ2-2,TRBV7-8,CASSWLAGVNTGELFF,TGTGCCAGCAGCTGGTTAGCGGGGGTGAACACCGGGGAGCTGTTTTTT
NA,NA,TRBJ1-5,TRBV28,CASSLRTFQPQHF,TGTGCCAGCAGTTTGAGAACCTTCCAGCCCCAGCATTTT
NA,TRBD1,TRBJ1-5,TRBV4-1,CASSQRTGVSEGPQHF,TGCGCCAGCAGCCAAAGGACAGGGGTCTCCGAAGGGCCCCAGCATTTT
NA,TRBD1,TRBJ1-3,TRBV19,CASSSRDRPSGNTIYF,TGTGCCAGTAGTAGCCGGGACAGACCCTCTGGAAACACCATATATTTT
NA,NA,TRBJ2-1,TRBV4-1,CASSQSGWGNEQFF,TGCGCCAGCAGCCAGAGCGGTTGGGGCAATGAGCAGTTCTTC
NA,NA,TRBJ1-1,TRBV19,CASSTGRGEAFF,TGTGCCAGTAGTACTGGGAGGGGTGAAGCTTTCTTT
once,NA,TRBJ1-2,TRBV4-1,CASSQAVLQGRGYTF,TGCGCCAGCAGCCAAGCGGTTCTACAGGGCCGTGGCTACACCTTC
NA,TRBD1,TRBJ1-2,TRBV28,CASRTRGTGSFQGYTF,TGTGCCAGCAGGACTAGAGGGACAGGGTCGTTTCAAGGCTACACCTTC
NA,TRBD2,TRBJ2-5,TRBV5-5,CASSWGTSGIQETQYF,TGTGCCAGCAGCTGGGGGACTAGCGGAATACAAGAGACCCAGTACTTC
NA,TRBD1,TRBJ1-1,TRBV7-9,CASSGQGLNTEAFF,TGTGCCAGCAGCGGACAGGGATTGAACACTGAAGCTTTCTTT
once,TRBD1,TRBJ2-7,TRBV7-9,CASSLASGTAVTYEQYF,TGTGCCAGCAGCTTAGCTTCGGGGACAGCCGTTACCTACGAGCAGTACTTC
NA,TRBD2,TRBJ2-5,TRBV9,CASSVGGGLLGVETQYF,TGTGCCAGCAGCGTAGGGGGAGGGCTCCTCGGGGTTGAGACCCAGTACTTC
NA,NA,TRBJ2-7,TRBV7-8,CASSSSLGPAYEQYF,TGTGCCAGCAGCTCTTCCTTGGGGCCTGCCTACGAGCAGTACTTC
once,NA,TRBJ1-6,TRBV24-1,CATSEKDTANSPLHF,TGTGCCACCAGTGAAAAGGACACTGCTAATTCACCCCTCCACTTT
NA,NA,TRBJ2-1,TRBV24-1,CATSDPSSGYNEQFF,TGTGCCACCAGTGATCCAAGCTCAGGTTACAATGAGCAGTTCTTC
NA,TRBD2,TRBJ2-3,TRBV30,CAWSPLWGAGRTDTQYF,TGTGCCTGGAGTCCCCTTTGGGGAGCGGGGCGGACAGATACGCAGTATTTT
NA,NA,TRBJ2-7,TRBV7-9,CASSLAQEGYEQYF,TGTGCCAGCAGCTTAGCGCAGGAGGGCTACGAGCAGTACTTC
NA,TRBD1,TRBJ1-1,TRBV6-1,CASSEARDSHLGEAFF,TGTGCCAGCAGTGAAGCGAGGGACAGCCACCTGGGGGAAGCTTTCTTT
NA,TRBD2,TRBJ2-1,TRBV7-9,CASSDRSGNSYNEQFF,TGTGCCAGCAGCGATAGAAGCGGGAACTCCTACAATGAGCAGTTCTTC
once,NA,TRBJ1-2,TRBV5-1,CASSLEGVGYGYTF,TGCGCCAGCAGCTTGGAGGGGGTAGGGTATGGCTACACCTTC
NA,TRBD1,TRBJ1-2,TRBV11-2,CASSGVLNRGNYGYTF,TGTGCCAGCAGCGGGGTTTTAAACAGGGGTAACTATGGCTACACCTTC